Below, 8 T cell receptor beta chains from the same sample are listed, as sequenced in a study of cytomegalovirus exposure and HLA in healthy donors. PCR employed 60 Vbeta and 13 Jbeta primers. Using immunoSEQ multiplex PCR, the repertoire was profiled, and TCRdb retains in-frame clones only, with some absent. Here the sample spans about 59,000 clones, just under 85% being singletons. Sequenced sample: PBMCs. All receptors come from a man in his forties in good health and CMV-seronegative.

The rearrangement links TRBV30 to TRBJ1-2, with a weak D call TRBD1 (6 bases). The CDR3 runs to 15 residues. Germline CDR1 GTSNPN, CDR2 SVGIG (reference sequence). Trimming stripped 0 bases from V and 0 bases from J, with 11 bases between. The CDR3 bases are TGTGCCTGGAGTGTAACAGGGAGTACTAACTATGGCTACACCTTC. It is translated as CAWSVTGSTNYGYTF.

The chain recombines TRBV7-2 with TRBJ2-7, with TRBD2 as a possible D gene (5 bases). CDR1 is SGHTA, CDR2 FQGNSA, per germline. The length of the CDR3 is 15 residues. V shed 2 bases and J shed 0 bases, with 11 bases lying between them. CDR3 residues: CASSLSRAGSYEQYF. The CDR3 DNA sequence: TGTGCCAGCAGCTTATCGAGGGCAGGCTCCTACGAGCAGTACTTC. Variable domain in full (rest from reference TRBV7-2 and TRBJ2-7): GAGVSQSPSNKVTEKGKDVELRCDPISGHTALYWYRQSLGQGLEFLIYFQGNSAPDKSGLPSDRFSAERTGGSVSTLTIQRTQQEDSAVYLCASSLSRAGSYEQYFGPGTRLTVT.

This rearrangement joins TRBV5-1 to TRBJ2-3; TRBD2 is a possible D gene (5 bases). The germline V gene encodes CDR1 SGHRS and CDR2 YFSETQ. The CDR3 is made up of 13 amino acids. V was cut by 4 bases and J by 4 bases, with 10 bases left in between. The CDR3 DNA reads as TGCGCCAGCAGCCGAGGGAGTGCAGATACGCAGTATTTT. Amino acids: CASSRGSADTQYF. Using reference TRBV5-1 and TRBJ2-3 for the parts outside the CDR3, the full variable domain is KAGVTQTPRYLIKTRGQQVTLSCSPISGHRSVSWYQQTPGQGLQFLFEYFSETQRNKGNFPGRFSGRQFSNSRSEMNVSTLELGDSALYLCASSRGSADTQYFGPGTRLTVL.

The CDR3 DNA sequence: TGTGCCAGTAGTATGTTTGGGACAGGCAATTCACCCCTCCACTTT. As protein: CASSMFGTGNSPLHF. The V call is TRBV19, the J call TRBJ1-6; the match to TRBD1 covers 8 bases. V was clipped by 3 bases and J by 7 bases; unmatched bases: 5. The CDR3 has 15 residues. CDR1 is LNHDA and CDR2 is SQIVND in the germline V gene (reference sequence).

The chain uses TRBV29-1 and TRBJ1-2; D possibly corresponds to TRBD1 (5 bases). This CDR3 spans 12 amino acids. Deletions cut 7 bases from V and 5 bases from J, with 14 bases between. Germline CDR1 is SQVTM and CDR2 is ANQGSEA. The CDR3 DNA is TGCAGCGCCACCGCAGGGAGGTATGGCTACACCTTC. This encodes CSATAGRYGYTF.

This chain uses TRBV28 with TRBJ1-1; D gene uncertain. The CDR3 covers 16 residues. CDR1 and CDR2 (germline): MDHEN, SYDVKM. The V gene lost 5 bases and the J gene lost 4 bases, with 20 bases spanning the gap. The CDR3 region is CASSLKVLTSLTEAFF. The DNA of the CDR3 is TGTGCCAGCAGTCTAAAAGTACTCACCTCCCTCACTGAAGCTTTCTTT.

This chain joins TRBV2 and TRBJ2-5; the match to TRBD2 covers 9 bases. CDR1 is SNHLY, CDR2 FYNNEI, per germline. The V segment lost 4 bases and the J segment 5 bases; nucleotides outside the gene matches: 8. The CDR3 consists of 15 residues. The CDR3 protein is CASSVSGGQGETQYF. CDR3 DNA: TGTGCCAGCAGTGTTAGCGGGGGCCAGGGGGAGACCCAGTACTTC.

V and J are TRBV19 and TRBJ1-2; perhaps TRBD1 as D (6 bases). Trimming left V 5 bases short and J 3 bases short, with 19 bases between. CDR1 LNHDA and CDR2 SQIVND come from the germline V gene (reference sequence). CDR3 length: 16 residues. CDR3 in DNA: TGTGCCAGTAGTCGAGTTATGGCTAAGGGGGACTATGGCTACACCTTC. This gives the protein CASSRVMAKGDYGYTF. Full variable domain (missing parts from reference TRBV19 and TRBJ1-2): DGGITQSPKYLFRKEGQNVTLSCEQNLNHDAMYWYRQDPGQGLRLIYYSQIVNDFQKGDIAEGYSVSREKKESFPLTVTSAQKNPTAFYLCASSRVMAKGDYGYTFGSGTRLTVV.